This is a list of T cell receptor beta chains from one sample in a study of CD4 and CD8 cells across lung adenocarcinoma regions. MiXCR, applied by TCRdb to the PCR reads, yields one record per CDR3 protein. The sample lists approximately 9,100 distinct CDR3 sequences, around 49% occurring once. Sequenced: CD4+ T cells from the margin of a lung tumor. Source of these receptors: a male donor with lung adenocarcinoma. The CD4 and CD8 labels of this study may be unreliable. CDR3s include the opening cysteine and the closing phenylalanine or tryptophan. A D gene is named only where the DNA matches it firmly. Only some rows state a clone size, as once, few, many or a class for expanded clones.

j_call clone_size v_call d_call cdr3_aa cdr3_nt
TRBJ2-3 medium-sized TRBV6-1 NA CASSGQIDTQYF TGTGCCAGCAGTGGACAGATAGATACGCAGTATTTT
TRBJ2-3 NA TRBV6-4 TRBD1 CASSLTAARGLWGKDTQYF TGTGCCAGCAGTCTCACGGCGGCTAGGGGGCTGTGGGGCAAAGACACTCAGTACTTT
TRBJ2-3 NA TRBV6-4 TRBD2 CASSDSRETDTQYF TGTGCCAGCAGTGACTCGCGGGAGACAGATACGCAGTATTTT
TRBJ2-7 NA TRBV6-1 NA CASKANGAYEQYF TGTGCCAGCAAAGCGAACGGAGCATACGAGCAGTACTTC
TRBJ2-5 many TRBV9 TRBD2 CASSVAGGPAETQYF TGTGCCAGCAGCGTAGCGGGGGGACCCGCAGAGACCCAGTACTTC
TRBJ2-5 medium-sized TRBV4-1 TRBD2 CASSQELGVAGGPETQYF TGCGCCAGCAGCCAAGAACTGGGTGTAGCGGGGGGTCCAGAGACCCAGTACTTC
TRBJ2-1 NA TRBV6-5 TRBD2 CASSYSSGGADNEQFF TGTGCCAGCAGTTACTCTAGCGGGGGGGCGGACAATGAGCAGTTCTTC
TRBJ2-5 once TRBV10-3 NA CAGGDGGRDQDTQYF TGTGCCGGGGGGGACGGGGGCCGGGACCAAGATACGCAGTACTTC
TRBJ2-2 medium-sized TRBV7-2 TRBD2 CASSLSGGTGELFF TGTGCCAGCAGCTTATCGGGGGGCACCGGGGAGCTGTTTTTT
TRBJ2-3 few TRBV6-1 NA CASSELRGETQYF TGTGCCAGCAGTGAATTGAGGGGTGAGACGCAGTATTTT
TRBJ2-1 NA TRBV7-9 NA CASSRLSGGNEQFF TGTGCCAGCAGCCGTCTGTCCGGTGGAAATGAGCAGTTCTTC
TRBJ2-1 few TRBV18 TRBD2 CASSPRGGGAGNEQFF TGTGCCAGCTCACCTCGGGGCGGGGGGGCCGGCAATGAGCAGTTCTTC
TRBJ2-1 few TRBV6-1 NA CASVGPGFEQFF TGTGCCAGCGTGGGACCAGGGTTTGAGCAGTTCTTC
TRBJ1-6 NA TRBV12-3/TRBV12-4 TRBD1 CASRRDRASPLHF TGTGCCAGCAGGCGGGACAGGGCTTCACCCCTCCACTTT
TRBJ2-7 NA TRBV6-1 NA CASSVDYEQYF TGTGCCAGCAGTGTGGACTACGAGCAGTACTTC
TRBJ2-1 medium-sized TRBV27 TRBD1 CASSEGANEQFF TGTGCCAGCTCCGAGGGGGCAAATGAGCAGTTCTTC
TRBJ2-1 NA TRBV6-1 NA CASTHYNEQFF TGTGCCAGCACCCATTACAATGAGCAGTTCTTC
TRBJ2-3 NA TRBV6-2/TRBV6-3 NA CASSYGRGEADTQYF TGTGCCAGCAGTTACGGCCGGGGAGAGGCAGATACGCAGTATTTT
TRBJ2-7 NA TRBV27 TRBD1 CASSRGTGDTYEQYF TGTGCCAGCAGTCGCGGGACAGGGGATACCTACGAGCAGTACTTC
TRBJ2-3 few TRBV27 TRBD2 CASSRGGTDTQYF TGTGCCAGCAGTCGGGGGGGCACAGATACGCAGTATTTT
TRBJ1-5 once TRBV7-2 NA CASSLDLTRRPQHF TGTGCCAGCAGCCTAGACCTGACTCGCCGCCCCCAGCATTTT
TRBJ1-2 many TRBV5-3 NA CARSLDRTDYGYTF TGTGCCAGAAGCTTGGACAGGACCGACTATGGCTACACCTTC
TRBJ1-1 NA TRBV6-1 TRBD1 CASNPDRANTEAFF TGTGCCAGCAACCCGGACAGGGCGAACACTGAAGCTTTCTTT
TRBJ2-1 NA TRBV24-1 TRBD2 CATSDFSSGRLGQFF TGTGCCACCAGTGATTTTAGTAGCGGGAGGCTCGGGCAGTTCTTC
TRBJ2-3 NA TRBV29-1 NA CSVHTPRTDTQYF TGCAGCGTCCACACCCCTCGCACAGATACGCAGTATTTT
TRBJ2-1 large TRBV6-5 TRBD1 CASSYHRGSSKGNYNEQFF TGTGCCAGCAGTTACCACAGGGGGAGTTCAAAGGGGAATTACAATGAGCAGTTCTTC
TRBJ1-6 few TRBV12-5 NA CASGSTGSSYNSPLHF TGTGCTAGTGGTTCCACAGGGAGCTCCTATAATTCACCCCTCCACTTT
TRBJ2-7 NA TRBV6-1 NA CASTARAGASPHEQYF TGTGCCAGCACCGCCCGAGCCGGGGCCTCACCTCACGAGCAGTACTTC
TRBJ2-5 NA TRBV10-3 NA CAISAGTGGRNQETQYF TGTGCCATCAGTGCGGGGACCGGGGGCCGAAACCAAGAGACGCAGTACTTC
TRBJ2-6 large TRBV6-1 TRBD1 CASSKTWTGLLSGANVLTF TGTGCCAGCAGTAAGACTTGGACAGGGTTGCTCTCTGGGGCCAACGTCCTGACTTTC
TRBJ1-1 medium-sized TRBV6-1 TRBD1 CASSRGTGGRGTEAFF TGTGCCAGCAGCCGGGGGACAGGGGGCAGAGGCACTGAAGCTTTCTTT
TRBJ2-7 many TRBV6-1 NA CASSGSGRLYEQYF TGTGCCAGCAGTGGGTCGGGCAGGCTCTACGAGCAGTACTTC
TRBJ2-3 medium-sized TRBV7-2 NA CASSFGTSTDTQYF TGTGCCAGCAGCTTCGGGACTAGCACAGATACGCAGTATTTT
TRBJ2-5 few TRBV5-1 NA CASARRGQETQYF TGCGCCAGCGCCCGACGGGGCCAAGAGACCCAGTACTTC
TRBJ2-3 once TRBV10-1 NA CASRERKGMSSNAQYF TGCGCCAGCAGGGAGCGCAAGGGGATGAGCTCCAATGCGCAGTACTTT
TRBJ2-2 once TRBV10-2 NA CASWGAVGTGELFF TGCGCGAGCTGGGGGGCTGTTGGCACCGGGGAGCTGTTTTTT
TRBJ2-3 NA TRBV6-1 TRBD2 CASNRGGEASTDTQYF TGTGCCAGCAACCGCGGGGGGGAGGCTAGCACAGATACGCAGTATTTT
TRBJ1-2 NA TRBV4-2 TRBD1 CASSQDIGGSWYGYTF TGTGCCAGCAGCCAAGATATAGGGGGCAGCTGGTATGGCTACACCTTC
TRBJ2-5 many TRBV4-2 TRBD2 CASSIIVGGGGKTQYF TGTGCCAGCAGCATAATCGTAGGCGGGGGGGGGAAGACCCAGTACTTC
TRBJ2-3 once TRBV10-3 NA CATGRGPTDMQYF TGTGCCACGGGGCGTGGACCCACAGATATGCAGTATTTT
TRBJ1-1 NA TRBV7-8 TRBD1 CASSPTGGMNTEAFF TGTGCCAGCAGCCCTACAGGGGGTATGAACACTGAAGCTTTCTTT
TRBJ2-3 NA TRBV6-1 TRBD1 CASSEKWNRGETDTQYF TGTGCCAGCAGTGAAAAGTGGAACAGGGGGGAGACAGATACGCAGTATTTT
TRBJ2-7 NA TRBV6-5 NA CASSYVGSEQYF TGTGCCAGCAGTTACGTTGGGAGCGAGCAGTACTTC
TRBJ2-2 few TRBV7-6 NA CASSSRGQGGTGELFF TGTGCCAGCAGCTCCCGGGGGCAGGGAGGAACCGGGGAGCTGTTTTTT
TRBJ2-4 NA TRBV7-2 TRBD1 CGSRGLGDTNTQYF TGTGGCAGCAGGGGGCTGGGAGACACAAACACGCAGTACTTC
TRBJ1-4 NA TRBV6-5 TRBD1 CASSYRQGNEKLFF TGTGCCAGCAGTTATAGACAGGGGAATGAAAAACTGTTTTTT
TRBJ2-3 NA TRBV7-2 NA CASSLRAQGDTQYF TGTGCCAGCAGCTTAAGGGCCCAGGGGGATACGCAGTATTTT
TRBJ2-7 NA TRBV11-3 NA CASGLWATDTQYF TGTGCCTCGGGGCTGTGGGCCACAGATACGCAGTACTTC
TRBJ2-5 many TRBV27 TRBD1 CVSSPRDRVETQYF TGTGTCAGCAGTCCCCGGGACAGGGTGGAGACCCAGTACTTC
TRBJ2-1 NA TRBV7-2 NA CASSRRWGNEQFF TGTGCCAGCAGCCGAAGGTGGGGCAATGAGCAGTTCTTC
TRBJ2-5 NA TRBV27 TRBD2 CASTELAGVTGQYF TGTGCCAGCACCGAACTAGCGGGAGTAACGGGGCAGTACTTC
TRBJ1-2 large TRBV6-5 NA CASSPAGLLYGYTF TGTGCCAGCAGTCCCGCAGGGCTCCTCTATGGCTACACCTTC